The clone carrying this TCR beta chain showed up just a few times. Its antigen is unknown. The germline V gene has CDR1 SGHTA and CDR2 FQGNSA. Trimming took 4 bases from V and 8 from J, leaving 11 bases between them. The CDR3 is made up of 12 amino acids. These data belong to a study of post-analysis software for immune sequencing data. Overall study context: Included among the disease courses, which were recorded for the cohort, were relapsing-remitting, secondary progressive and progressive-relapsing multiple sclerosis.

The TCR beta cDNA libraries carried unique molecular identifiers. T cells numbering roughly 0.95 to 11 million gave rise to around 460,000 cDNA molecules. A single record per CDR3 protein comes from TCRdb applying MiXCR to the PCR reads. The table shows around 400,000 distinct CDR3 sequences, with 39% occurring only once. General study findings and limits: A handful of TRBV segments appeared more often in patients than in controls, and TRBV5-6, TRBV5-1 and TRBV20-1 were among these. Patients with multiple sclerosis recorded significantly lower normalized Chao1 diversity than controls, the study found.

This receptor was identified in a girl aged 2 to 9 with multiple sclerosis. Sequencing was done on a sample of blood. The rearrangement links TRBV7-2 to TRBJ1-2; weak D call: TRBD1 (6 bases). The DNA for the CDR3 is TGTGCCAGCAGCTCACAGGGCGACGGCTACACCTTC. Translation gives CASSSQGDGYTF.